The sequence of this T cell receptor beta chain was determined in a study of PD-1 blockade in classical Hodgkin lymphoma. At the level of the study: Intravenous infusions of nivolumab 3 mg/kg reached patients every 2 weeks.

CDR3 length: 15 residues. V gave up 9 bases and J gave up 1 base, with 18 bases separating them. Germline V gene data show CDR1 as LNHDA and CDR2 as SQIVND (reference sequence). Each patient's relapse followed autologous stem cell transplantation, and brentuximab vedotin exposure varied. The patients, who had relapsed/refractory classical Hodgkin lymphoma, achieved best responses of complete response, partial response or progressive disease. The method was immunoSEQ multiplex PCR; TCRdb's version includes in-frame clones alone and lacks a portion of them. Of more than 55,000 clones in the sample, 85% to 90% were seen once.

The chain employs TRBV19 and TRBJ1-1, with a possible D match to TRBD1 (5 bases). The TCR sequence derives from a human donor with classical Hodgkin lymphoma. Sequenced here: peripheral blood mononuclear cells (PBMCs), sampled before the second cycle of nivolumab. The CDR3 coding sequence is TGTGCCAGCGCTAATGACGACAGACAGAACACTGAAGCTTTCTTT. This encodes CASANDDRQNTEAFF.